This paragraph covers one T cell receptor (beta chain) sequence. Its antigen remains unknown. Profiling relied on immunoSEQ multiplex PCR, and the TCRdb table lists in-frame clones only, not all of them. The table includes approximately 40,000 clones, more than 70% detected once. V dropped 0 bases and J dropped 4; count of bases not matched to a gene: 4. The germline V gene encodes CDR1 SGDLS and CDR2 YYNGEE. The CDR3 length is 15 residues. The entry originates in a study of OX40 agonist ivuxolimab in advanced cancers. Looking at the study overall: Administration of intravenous ivuxolimab to patients occurred every 2 weeks at 0.01 to 10 mg/kg. It was permissible to have had prior anti-PD-1, anti-PD-L1 or anti-CTLA-4 therapy, and approximately 38% had some. Study results and limitations: Expanded peripheral T-cell antigen specificity went undetermined. On average, CD8+ T cells had more expanded clones than CD4+.

Sequenced here: CD4+ or CD8+ T cells sorted from blood, sampled in a trial of the OX40 agonist ivuxolimab. The V call is TRBV9, the J call TRBJ2-3; TRBD2 aligns across 8 bases. This TCR derives from an adult with an advanced solid tumor such as melanoma, head and neck, liver or kidney cancer. CDR3 residues: CASSVGSGSADTQYF. The CDR3 nucleotides read TGTGCCAGCAGCGTAGGGAGCGGGAGCGCAGATACGCAGTATTTT.